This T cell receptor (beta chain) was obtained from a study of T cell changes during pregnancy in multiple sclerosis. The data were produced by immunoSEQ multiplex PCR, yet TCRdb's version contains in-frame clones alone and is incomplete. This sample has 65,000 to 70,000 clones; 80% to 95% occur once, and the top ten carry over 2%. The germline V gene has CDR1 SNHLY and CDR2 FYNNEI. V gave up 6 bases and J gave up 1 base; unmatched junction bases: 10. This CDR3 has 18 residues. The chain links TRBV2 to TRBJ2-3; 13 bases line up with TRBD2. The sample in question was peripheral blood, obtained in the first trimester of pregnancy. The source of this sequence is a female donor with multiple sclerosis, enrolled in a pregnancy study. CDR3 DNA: TGTGCCAGCAGGATGGGACTAGCGGGGATCAGACGCACAGATACGCAGTATTTT. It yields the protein CASRMGLAGIRRTDTQYF. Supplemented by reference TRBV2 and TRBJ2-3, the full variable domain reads EPEVTQTPSHQVTQMGQEVILRCVPISNHLYFYWYRQILGQKVEFLVSFYNNEISEKSEIFDDQFSVERPDGSNFTLKIRSTKLEDSAMYFCASRMGLAGIRRTDTQYFGPGTRLTVL.